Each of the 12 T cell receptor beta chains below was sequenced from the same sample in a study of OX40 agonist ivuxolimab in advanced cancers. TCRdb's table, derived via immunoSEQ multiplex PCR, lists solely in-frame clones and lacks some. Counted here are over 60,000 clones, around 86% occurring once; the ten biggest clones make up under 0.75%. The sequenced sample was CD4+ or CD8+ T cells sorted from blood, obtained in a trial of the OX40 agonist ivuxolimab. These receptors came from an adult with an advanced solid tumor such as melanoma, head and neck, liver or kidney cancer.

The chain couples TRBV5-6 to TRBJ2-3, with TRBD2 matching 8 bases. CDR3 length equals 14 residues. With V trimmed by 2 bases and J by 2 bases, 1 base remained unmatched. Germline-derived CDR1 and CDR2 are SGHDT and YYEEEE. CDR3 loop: CASSFSGVTDTQYF. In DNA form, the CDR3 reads TGTGCCAGCAGCTTTAGCGGGGTCACAGATACGCAGTATTTT.

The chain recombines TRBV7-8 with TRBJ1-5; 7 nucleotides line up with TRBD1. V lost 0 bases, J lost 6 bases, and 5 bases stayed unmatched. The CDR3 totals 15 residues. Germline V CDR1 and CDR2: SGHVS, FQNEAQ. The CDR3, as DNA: TGTGCCAGCAGCTTAGCGAGGGACAGTCCTCAGCCCCAGCATTTT. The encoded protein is CASSLARDSPQPQHF.

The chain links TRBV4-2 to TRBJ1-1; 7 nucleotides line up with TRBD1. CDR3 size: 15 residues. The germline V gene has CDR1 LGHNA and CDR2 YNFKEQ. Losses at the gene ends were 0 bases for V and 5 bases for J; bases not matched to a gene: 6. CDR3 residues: CASSQDRSGGTEAFF. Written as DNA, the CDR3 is TGTGCCAGCAGCCAAGATAGATCAGGGGGAACTGAAGCTTTCTTT.

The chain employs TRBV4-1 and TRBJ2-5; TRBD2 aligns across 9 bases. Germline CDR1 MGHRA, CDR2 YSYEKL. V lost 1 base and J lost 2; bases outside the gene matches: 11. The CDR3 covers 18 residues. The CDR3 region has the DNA TGCGCCAGCAGCCAAGCCCAACTTGGGACTAGCAATCAAGAGACCCAGTACTTC. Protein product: CASSQAQLGTSNQETQYF.

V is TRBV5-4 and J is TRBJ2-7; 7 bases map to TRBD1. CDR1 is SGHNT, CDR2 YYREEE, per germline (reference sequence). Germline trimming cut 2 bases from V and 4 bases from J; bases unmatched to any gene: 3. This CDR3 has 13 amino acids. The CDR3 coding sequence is TGTGCCAGCAGCTTAACAGGGGAGTACGAGCAGTACTTC. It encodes CASSLTGEYEQYF.

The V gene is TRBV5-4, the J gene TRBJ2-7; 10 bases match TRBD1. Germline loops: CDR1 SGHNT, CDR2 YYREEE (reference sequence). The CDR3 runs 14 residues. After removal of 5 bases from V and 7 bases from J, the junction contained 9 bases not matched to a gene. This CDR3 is CASRKTGGADEQYF. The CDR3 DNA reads TGTGCCAGCAGGAAGACAGGGGGCGCGGATGAGCAGTACTTC. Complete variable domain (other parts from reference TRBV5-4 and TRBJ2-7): ETGVTQSPTHLIKTRGQQVTLRCSSQSGHNTVSWYQQALGQGPQFIFQYYREEENGRGNFPPRFSGLQFPNYSSELNVNALELDDSALYLCASRKTGGADEQYFGPGTRLTVT.

This CDR3 reads CASSSSLGNTEAFF. CDR3 coding DNA: TGTGCCAGCAGCTCATCGTTGGGTAACACTGAAGCTTTCTTT. The chain joins TRBV7-9 to TRBJ1-1, with no clear D. V was clipped by 4 bases and J by 2 bases, with 11 bases between them. This CDR3 has 14 residues. The germline CDR1 and CDR2 sequences are SEHNR and FQNEAQ (reference sequence). The full variable domain, completed using reference TRBV7-9 and TRBJ1-1, is DTGVSQNPRHKITKRGQNVTFRCDPISEHNRLYWYRQTLGQGPEFLTYFQNEAQLEKSRLLSDRFSAERPKGSFSTLEIQRTEQGDSAMYLCASSSSLGNTEAFFGQGTRLTVV.

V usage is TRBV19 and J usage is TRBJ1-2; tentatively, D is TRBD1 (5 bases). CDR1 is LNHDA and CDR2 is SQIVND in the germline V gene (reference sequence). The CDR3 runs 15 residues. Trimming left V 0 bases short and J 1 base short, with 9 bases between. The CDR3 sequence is CASSIDGADNYGYTF. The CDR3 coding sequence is TGTGCCAGTAGTATAGACGGGGCCGATAACTATGGCTACACCTTC.

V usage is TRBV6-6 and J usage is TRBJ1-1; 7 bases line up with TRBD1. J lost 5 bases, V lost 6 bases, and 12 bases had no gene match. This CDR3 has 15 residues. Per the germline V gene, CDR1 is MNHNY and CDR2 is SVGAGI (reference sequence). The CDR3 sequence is CASSHFTGVETEAFF. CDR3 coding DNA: TGTGCCAGCAGCCATTTTACAGGGGTCGAGACTGAAGCTTTCTTT.

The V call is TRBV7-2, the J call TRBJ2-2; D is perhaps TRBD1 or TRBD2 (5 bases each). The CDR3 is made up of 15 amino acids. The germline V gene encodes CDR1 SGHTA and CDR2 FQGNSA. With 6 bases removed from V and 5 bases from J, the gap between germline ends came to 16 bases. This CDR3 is CASRQNLGGTGELFF. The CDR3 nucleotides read TGTGCCAGCAGACAGAATCTTGGGGGTACCGGGGAGCTGTTTTTT.

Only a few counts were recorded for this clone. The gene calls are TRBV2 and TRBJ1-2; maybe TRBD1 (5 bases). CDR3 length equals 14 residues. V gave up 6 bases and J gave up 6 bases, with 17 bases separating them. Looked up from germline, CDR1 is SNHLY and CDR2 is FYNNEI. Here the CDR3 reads CASRGGKELHGYTF. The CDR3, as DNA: TGTGCCAGCAGGGGGGGGAAGGAGCTCCATGGCTACACCTTC.

In nucleotides, the CDR3 is TGTGCCATCAGTGAGGAACGGGGATCCTCCGGAAACACCATATATTTT. Its translation: CAISEERGSSGNTIYF. V usage is TRBV10-3 and J usage is TRBJ1-3; D is ambiguous. This CDR3 has 16 amino acids. In germline, CDR1 is ENHRY, CDR2 SYGVKD. Between the trimmed V and J ends, which lost 2 bases and 4 bases, there was a span of 15 bases.